The 21 T cell receptor beta chains listed next were all sequenced from one sample in a study of blood T cell repertoires in COVID-19. TCRdb keeps only in-frame clones here, not all; method: immunoSEQ multiplex PCR. Of approximately 350,000 clones in the sample, more than 80% were seen once. The sequenced sample was peripheral blood. These receptors were collected from a woman aged 25-40 years with COVID-19, enrolled during active disease.

This chain links TRBV21-1 with TRBJ2-7; the table's D call of TRBD1 was not tested on the DNA. TRBV21-1 corresponds to a pseudogene. CDR3 size: 14 residues. The CDR3 loop is CASREQGPTPEQYV. The CDR3 DNA sequence: TGTGCCAGCAGAGAGCAGGGCCCTACCCCCGAGCAGTACGTC.

The sample holds a few counts of this clone. The chain links TRBV11-2 to TRBJ2-1, with TRBD2 matching 13 bases. Germline V lookup: CDR1 SGHAT, CDR2 FQNNGV. V trimming: 4 bases; J trimming: 7 bases; junction bases outside the gene matches: 4. The CDR3 covers 15 residues. This CDR3 is CASSSGTSGMNEQFF. In DNA, the CDR3 is TGTGCCAGCAGCTCCGGGACTAGCGGGATGAATGAGCAGTTCTTC.

Remarks on this clone: The sample has other DNA sequences that encode this CDR3 too. The chain has TRBV19 and TRBJ2-3; 9 bases align to TRBD2. CDR3 length: 15 amino acids. Germline V gene data show CDR1 as LNHDA and CDR2 as SQIVND (reference sequence). The V gene end was trimmed by 3 bases and the J gene end by 6 bases; junction bases not matched to a gene: 7. CDR3 amino acids: CASSIGLAGTDTQYF. The DNA for the CDR3 is TGTGCCAGTAGTATTGGGCTAGCGGGGACGGATACGCAGTATTTT.

The rearrangement uses TRBV27 and TRBJ2-1; 8 nucleotides line up with TRBD1. V lost 4 bases, J lost 4 bases, and 9 bases stayed unmatched. The CDR3 has 16 amino acids. Germline CDR1 and CDR2: MNHEY and SMNVEV (reference sequence). CDR3 DNA: TGTGCCAGCAGTTCCGGACAGGGTCCCCCGTACAATGAGCAGTTCTTC. Its translation is CASSSGQGPPYNEQFF.

This clone was observed a single time. The chain is built from TRBV27 and TRBJ2-1; possible D gene TRBD2, 5 bases. This CDR3 has 13 residues. V gave up 3 bases and J gave up 10 bases, with 13 bases separating them. Germline V gives CDR1 MNHEY, CDR2 SMNVEV (reference sequence). The CDR3, as DNA: TGTGCCAGCAGTTTCGGTATCGGGAAAGAGCAGTTCTTC. As protein: CASSFGIGKEQFF.

V gene TRBV4-3 combines with J gene TRBJ2-2, with D possibly being TRBD1 (5 bases). This CDR3 is 15 amino acids long. V lost 0 bases, J lost 7 bases, and 12 bases lay in between. Germline V gene sequence: CDR1 LGHNA, CDR2 YSLEER. CDR3 DNA: TGCGCCAGCAGCCAAGAACCAGGGAAAGTCGGGGAGCTGTTTTTT. Amino acids: CASSQEPGKVGELFF.

The V call is TRBV23-1, the J call TRBJ2-3, with D tentatively TRBD1 (5 bases). TRBV23-1 is recorded as an ORF, its role being uncertain. Trimming took off 4 bases at V and 4 bases at J, with 15 bases between the two ends. The CDR3 covers 15 residues. The DNA of the CDR3 is TGCGCCAGCAGTCGCAGGGCAATCTGGGCAGATACGCAGTATTTT. The encoded protein is CASSRRAIWADTQYF.

V and J are TRBV28 and TRBJ1-2, with D possibly TRBD1 on 5 matching bases. Germline V gene sequence: CDR1 MDHEN, CDR2 SYDVKM. The CDR3 runs to 12 residues. Trimming took off 5 bases at V and 8 bases at J, with 12 bases between the two ends. The CDR3 here is CASSPQGLGYTF. The CDR3 bases are TGTGCCAGCAGTCCCCAGGGTCTCGGCTACACCTTC.

The chain joins TRBV10-2 to TRBJ2-7; maybe TRBD1 (6 bases). Germline V gene data show CDR1 as WSHSY and CDR2 as SAAADI. This CDR3 has 17 amino acids. Trimming shortened V by 0 bases and J by 4 bases, and 19 bases separated the two germline ends. CDR3 DNA: TGCGCCAGCAGTGAGTCGGGGCAGGGGAGCGGTGGGTACGAGCAGTACGTC. Protein sequence: CASSESGQGSGGYEQYV.

V gene TRBV6-5 combines with J gene TRBJ1-5, with 7 bases matching TRBD1. V lost 3 bases to trimming and J lost 9 bases; unmatched junction nucleotides: 5. The germline V gene has CDR1 MNHEY and CDR2 SVGAGI. CDR3 length: 13 residues. This chain's CDR3 is CASSYDRTGPQHF. The CDR3 DNA sequence: TGTGCCAGCAGTTATGACAGGACAGGGCCCCAGCATTTT.

The chain joins TRBV11-2 to TRBJ2-3; perhaps TRBD2 as D (5 bases). Trimming pared 1 base from V and 5 bases from J, leaving 16 bases between. Germline CDR1 and CDR2: SGHAT and FQNNGV. This CDR3 has 16 amino acids. CDR3 sequence reads: CASSLVGAAPRDTQYF. The CDR3 bases are TGTGCCAGCAGCTTAGTAGGAGCGGCCCCAAGAGATACGCAGTATTTT.

This chain joins TRBV28 and TRBJ1-1; 8 bases agree with TRBD1. The CDR3 sequence is 11 residues long. Germline-derived CDR1 and CDR2 are MDHEN and SYDVKM. The V gene end was trimmed by 6 bases and the J gene end by 7 bases; junction bases not matched to a gene: 1. DNA of the CDR3: TGTGCCAGCAGGACAGGGGTTGAAGCTTTCTTT. Its protein product is CASRTGVEAFF.

V and J are TRBV7-9 and TRBJ2-4, with D perhaps matching TRBD1 (5 bases). Germline V gives CDR1 SEHNR, CDR2 FQNEAQ (reference sequence). CDR3 length: 17 residues. Trimming shortened V by 2 bases and J by 0 bases, and 14 bases separated the two germline ends. CDR3 amino acids: CASSLWGSRLAKNIQYF. The CDR3 DNA follows: TGTGCCAGCAGCTTATGGGGCAGTCGGTTAGCCAAAAACATTCAGTACTTC.

This chain's CDR3 is CSMTRLGAFF. CDR3 in DNA: TGTAGTATGACGAGGCTCGGAGCTTTCTTT. The gene calls are TRBV30 and TRBJ1-1; D gene ambiguous. This CDR3 contains 10 residues. Germline V gene sequence: CDR1 GTSNPN, CDR2 SVGIG (reference sequence).

V and J are TRBV18 and TRBJ2-5; no firm D call. The CDR3 runs 14 residues. In germline, CDR1 is KGHSH, CDR2 LQKENI. V was cut by 0 bases and J by 1 base, with 6 bases left in between. CDR3 amino acids: CASSPPPGQETQYF. The CDR3 nucleotides read TGTGCCAGCTCACCACCGCCGGGCCAAGAGACCCAGTACTTC.

The chain is built from TRBV27 and TRBJ2-1; 10 bases agree with TRBD2. V was clipped by 8 bases and J by 9 bases; unmatched bases: 10. CDR3 length equals 14 residues. Germline CDR1 is MNHEY and CDR2 is SMNVEV (reference sequence). CDR3 amino acids: CASRGLADSLEQFF. The CDR3, as DNA: TGTGCCAGCCGCGGACTAGCGGACTCACTTGAGCAGTTCTTC.

The chain combines TRBV4-3 with TRBJ2-1; 11 bases match TRBD2. The CDR3 runs to 15 residues. V shed 2 bases and J 6 bases; nucleotides not matched to a gene: 3. Germline CDR1 LGHNA, CDR2 YSLEER. As DNA, the CDR3 is TGCGCCAGCAGCCAAACTAGCGGGAGTCCCAATGAGCAGTTCTTC. Amino acids: CASSQTSGSPNEQFF.

The chain employs TRBV3-1 (or the pseudogene TRBV3-2) and TRBJ2-5, with 7 bases aligning to TRBD1. Germline CDR1 LGHDT, CDR2 YNNKEL (reference sequence). CDR3 length equals 14 residues. J was trimmed by 3 bases and V by 4 bases; bases with no gene match: 5. CDR3: CASSPRDREETQYF. In DNA form, the CDR3 reads TGTGCCAGCAGCCCAAGGGACAGAGAAGAGACCCAGTACTTC.

V usage is TRBV5-1 and J usage is TRBJ2-3; TRBD2 is a possible D gene (5 bases). The ends were cut back, 5 bases at V and 3 bases at J, with 25 bases in the middle. CDR3 size: 18 residues. The V gene's germline CDR1 is SGHRS and CDR2 YFSETQ. CDR3 protein: CASSLGPGNLIRTDTQYF. CDR3 sequence (DNA): TGCGCCAGCAGTTTAGGACCCGGGAACCTAATCAGAACAGATACGCAGTATTTT.

The CDR3 sequence is CASSRRGDANTGELFF. The CDR3 bases are TGTGCCAGCAGCCGCCGCGGGGACGCGAACACCGGGGAGCTGTTTTTT. This chain connects TRBV7-2 to TRBJ2-2; perhaps TRBD2 as D (6 bases). V shed 5 bases and J shed 0 bases, with 13 bases lying between them. The length of the CDR3 is 16 residues. Germline-derived CDR1 and CDR2 are SGHTA and FQGNSA.

The V gene is TRBV7-8, the J gene TRBJ1-2; D not resolved. The CDR3 totals 15 residues. Trimming removed 5 bases at V and 4 bases at J, with 17 bases between. The germline V gene has CDR1 SGHVS and CDR2 FQNEAQ. The CDR3 nucleotides are TGTGCCAGCAGCGCCTCAGAGACGTCGGGCTATGGCTACACCTTC. Encoded protein: CASSASETSGYGYTF. Full variable domain (rest looked up from reference TRBV7-8 and TRBJ1-2): GAGVSQSPRYKVAKRGQDVALRCDPISGHVSLFWYQQALGQGPEFLTYFQNEAQLDKSGLPSDRFFAERPEGSVSTLKIQRTQQEDSAVYLCASSASETSGYGYTFGSGTRLTVV.